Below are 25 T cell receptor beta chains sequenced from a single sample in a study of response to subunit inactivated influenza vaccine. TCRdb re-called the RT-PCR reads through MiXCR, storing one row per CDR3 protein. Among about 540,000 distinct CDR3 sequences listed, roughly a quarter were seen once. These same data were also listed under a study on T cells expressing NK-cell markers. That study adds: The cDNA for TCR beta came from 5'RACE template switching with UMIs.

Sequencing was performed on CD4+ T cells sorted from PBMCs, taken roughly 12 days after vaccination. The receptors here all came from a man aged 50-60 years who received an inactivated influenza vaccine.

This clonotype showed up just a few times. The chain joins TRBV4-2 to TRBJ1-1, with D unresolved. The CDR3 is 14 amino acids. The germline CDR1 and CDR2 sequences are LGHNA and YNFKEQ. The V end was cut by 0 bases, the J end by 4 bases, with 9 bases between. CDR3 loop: CASSQDGRLTEAFF. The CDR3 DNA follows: TGTGCCAGCAGCCAAGATGGGCGGCTCACTGAAGCTTTCTTT.

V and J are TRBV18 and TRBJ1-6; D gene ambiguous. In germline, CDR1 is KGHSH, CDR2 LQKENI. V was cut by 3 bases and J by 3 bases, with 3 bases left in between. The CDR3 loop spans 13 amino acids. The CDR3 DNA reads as TGTGCCAGCTCACCCGACTATAATTCACCCCTCCACTTT. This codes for CASSPDYNSPLHF.

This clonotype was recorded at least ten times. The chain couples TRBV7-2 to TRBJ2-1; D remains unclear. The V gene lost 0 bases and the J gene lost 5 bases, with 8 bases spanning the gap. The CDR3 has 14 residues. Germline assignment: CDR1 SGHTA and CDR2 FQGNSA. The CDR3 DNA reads TGTGCCAGCAGCTTAGCTTTGGGGAACAATGAGCAGTTCTTC. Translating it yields CASSLALGNNEQFF.

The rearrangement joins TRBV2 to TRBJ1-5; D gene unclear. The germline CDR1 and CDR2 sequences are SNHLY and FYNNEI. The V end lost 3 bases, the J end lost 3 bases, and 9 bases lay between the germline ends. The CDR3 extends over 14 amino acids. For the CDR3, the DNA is TGTGCCAGCAGTGAGGGGATTACCAATCAGCCCCAGCATTTT. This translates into CASSEGITNQPQHF.

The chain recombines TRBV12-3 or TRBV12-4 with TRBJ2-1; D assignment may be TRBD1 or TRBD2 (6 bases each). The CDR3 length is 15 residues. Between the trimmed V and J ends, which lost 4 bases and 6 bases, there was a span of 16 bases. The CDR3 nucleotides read TGTGCCAGCAGTTCAAAGCGGGCAGGGGTCAATGAGCAGTTCTTC. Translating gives CASSSKRAGVNEQFF.

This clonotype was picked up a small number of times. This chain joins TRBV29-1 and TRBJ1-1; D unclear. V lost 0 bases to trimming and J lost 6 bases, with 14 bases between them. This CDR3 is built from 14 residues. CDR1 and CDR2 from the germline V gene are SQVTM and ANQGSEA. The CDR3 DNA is TGCAGCGTTGAAGATCTGCGGGTAGGCGCTGAAGCTTTCTTT. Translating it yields CSVEDLRVGAEAFF.

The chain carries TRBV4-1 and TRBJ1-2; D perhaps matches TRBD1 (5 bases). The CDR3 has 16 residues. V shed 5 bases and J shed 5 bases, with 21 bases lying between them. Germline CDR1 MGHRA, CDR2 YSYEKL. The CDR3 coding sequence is TGCGCCAGCAGCAAGACCGGGTTCCGGGGGAGTTATGGCTACACCTTC. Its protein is CASSKTGFRGSYGYTF.

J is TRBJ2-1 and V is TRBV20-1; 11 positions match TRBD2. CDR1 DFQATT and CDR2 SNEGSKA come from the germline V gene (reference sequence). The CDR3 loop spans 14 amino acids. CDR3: CSLRLAGPYNEQFF. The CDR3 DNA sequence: TGCAGCCTCCGACTAGCGGGACCCTACAATGAGCAGTTCTTC.

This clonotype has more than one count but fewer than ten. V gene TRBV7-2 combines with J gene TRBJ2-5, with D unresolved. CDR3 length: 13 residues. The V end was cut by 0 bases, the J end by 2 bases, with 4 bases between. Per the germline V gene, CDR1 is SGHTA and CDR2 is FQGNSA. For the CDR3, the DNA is TGTGCCAGCAGCTTAGCTAGACAAGAGACCCAGTACTTC. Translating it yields CASSLARQETQYF.

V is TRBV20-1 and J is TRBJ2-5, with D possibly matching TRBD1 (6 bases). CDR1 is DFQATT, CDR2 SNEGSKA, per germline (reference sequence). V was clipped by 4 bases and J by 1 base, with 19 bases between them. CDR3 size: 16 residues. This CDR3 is CSATPVGTIFQETQYF. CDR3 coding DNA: TGCAGTGCTACCCCAGTAGGGACAATATTCCAAGAGACCCAGTACTTC.

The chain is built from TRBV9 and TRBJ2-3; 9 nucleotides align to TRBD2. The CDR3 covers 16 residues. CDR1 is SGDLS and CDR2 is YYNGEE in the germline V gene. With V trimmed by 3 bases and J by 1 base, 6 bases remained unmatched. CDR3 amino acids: CASSARVAGGTDTQYF. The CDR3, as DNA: TGTGCCAGCAGCGCCCGGGTAGCGGGAGGCACAGATACGCAGTATTTT.

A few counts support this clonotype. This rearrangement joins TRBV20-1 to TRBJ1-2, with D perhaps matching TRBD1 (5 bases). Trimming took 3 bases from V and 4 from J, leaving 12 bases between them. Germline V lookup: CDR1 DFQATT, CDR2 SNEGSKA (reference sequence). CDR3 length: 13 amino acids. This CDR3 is CSASPTDTYGYTF. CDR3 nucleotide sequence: TGCAGTGCTAGCCCGACAGATACCTATGGCTACACCTTC.

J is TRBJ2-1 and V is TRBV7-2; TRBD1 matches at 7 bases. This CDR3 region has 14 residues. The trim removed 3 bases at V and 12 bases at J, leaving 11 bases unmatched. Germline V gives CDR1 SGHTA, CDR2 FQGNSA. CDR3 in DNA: TGTGCCAGCAGCTTGACAGGGAGAACAATTGGGCAGTTCTTC. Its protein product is CASSLTGRTIGQFF. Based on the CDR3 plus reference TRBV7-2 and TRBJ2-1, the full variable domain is GAGVSQSPSNKVTEKGKDVELRCDPISGHTALYWYRQSLGQGLEFLIYFQGNSAPDKSGLPSDRFSAERTGGSVSTLTIQRTQQEDSAVYLCASSLTGRTIGQFFGPGTRLTVL.

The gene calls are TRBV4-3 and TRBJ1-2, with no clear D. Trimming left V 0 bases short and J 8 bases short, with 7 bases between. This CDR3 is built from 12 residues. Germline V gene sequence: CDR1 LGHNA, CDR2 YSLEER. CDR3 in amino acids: CASSQDARGYTF. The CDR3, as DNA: TGCGCCAGCAGCCAAGATGCTAGGGGCTACACCTTC.

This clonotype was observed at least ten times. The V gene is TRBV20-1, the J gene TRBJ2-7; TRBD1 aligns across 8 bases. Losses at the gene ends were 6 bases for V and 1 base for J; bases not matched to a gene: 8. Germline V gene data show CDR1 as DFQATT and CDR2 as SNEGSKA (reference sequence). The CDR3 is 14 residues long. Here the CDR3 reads CSANNHRGSYEQYF. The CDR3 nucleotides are TGCAGTGCCAACAATCACAGGGGGTCCTACGAGCAGTACTTC.

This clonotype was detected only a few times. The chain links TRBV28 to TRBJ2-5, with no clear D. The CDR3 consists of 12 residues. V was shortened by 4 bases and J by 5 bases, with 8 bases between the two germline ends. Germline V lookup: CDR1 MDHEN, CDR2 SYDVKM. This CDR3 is CASSSYVETQYF. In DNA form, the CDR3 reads TGTGCCAGCAGTTCCTATGTTGAGACCCAGTACTTC.

The CDR3 DNA sequence: TGCAGTGCTAGAGCGGGGGCTACCGACCATGAGCAGTTCTTC. Its translation: CSARAGATDHEQFF. The rearrangement uses TRBV20-1 and TRBJ2-1; TRBD1 or TRBD2 may be the D gene (6 bases each). From germline, CDR1 is DFQATT and CDR2 SNEGSKA (reference sequence). The CDR3 is made up of 14 amino acids. Trimming took 1 base from V and 8 from J, leaving 15 bases between them.

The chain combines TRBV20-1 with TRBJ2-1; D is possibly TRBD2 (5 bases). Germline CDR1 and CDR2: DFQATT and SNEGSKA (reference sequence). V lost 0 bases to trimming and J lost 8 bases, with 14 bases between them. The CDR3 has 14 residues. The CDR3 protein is CSARDISGIDEQFF. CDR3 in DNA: TGCAGTGCTAGAGATATATCGGGAATCGATGAGCAGTTCTTC.

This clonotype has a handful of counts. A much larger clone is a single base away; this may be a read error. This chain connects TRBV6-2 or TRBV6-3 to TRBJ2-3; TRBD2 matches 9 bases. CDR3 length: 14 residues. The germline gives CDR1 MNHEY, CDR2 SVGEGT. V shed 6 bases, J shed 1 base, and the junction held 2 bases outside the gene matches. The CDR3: CASRVAGGTDTQYF. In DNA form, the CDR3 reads TGTGCCAGCAGGGTAGCGGGAGGCACAGATACGCAGTATTTT.

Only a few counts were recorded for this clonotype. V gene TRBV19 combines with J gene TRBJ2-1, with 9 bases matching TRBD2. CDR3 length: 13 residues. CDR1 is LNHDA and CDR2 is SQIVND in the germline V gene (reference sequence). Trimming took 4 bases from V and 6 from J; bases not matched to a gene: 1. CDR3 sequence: CASSNSGGNEQFF. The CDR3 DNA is TGTGCCAGTAGTAATAGCGGGGGCAATGAGCAGTTCTTC.

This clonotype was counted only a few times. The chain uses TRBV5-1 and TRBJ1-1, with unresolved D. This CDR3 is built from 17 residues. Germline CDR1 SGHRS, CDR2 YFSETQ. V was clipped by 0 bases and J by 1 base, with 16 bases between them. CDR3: CASSLAGPRSKNTEAFF. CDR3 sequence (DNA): TGCGCCAGCAGCTTGGCCGGGCCACGTAGTAAGAACACTGAAGCTTTCTTT.

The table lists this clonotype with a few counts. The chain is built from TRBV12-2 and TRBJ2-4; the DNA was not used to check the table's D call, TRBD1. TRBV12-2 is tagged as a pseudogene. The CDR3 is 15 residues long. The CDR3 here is CASRFGAWAKNIQYF. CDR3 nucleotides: TGTGCAAGTCGCTTCGGGGCTTGGGCCAAAAACATTCAGTACTTC.

The CDR3 DNA reads TGCAGCGTTGGCCCAGATACGCAGTATTTT. This gives the protein CSVGPDTQYF. The chain couples TRBV29-1 to TRBJ2-3; no firm D call. Germline V gives CDR1 SQVTM, CDR2 ANQGSEA. The CDR3 spans 10 residues. With 4 bases removed from V and 4 bases from J, the gap between germline ends came to 3 bases.

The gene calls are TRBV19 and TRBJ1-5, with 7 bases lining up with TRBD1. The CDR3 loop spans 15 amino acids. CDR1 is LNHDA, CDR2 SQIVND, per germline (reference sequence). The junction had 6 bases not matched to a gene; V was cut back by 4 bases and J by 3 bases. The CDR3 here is CASSTKTGYNQPQHF. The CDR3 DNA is TGTGCCAGTAGTACCAAGACAGGGTACAATCAGCCCCAGCATTTT.

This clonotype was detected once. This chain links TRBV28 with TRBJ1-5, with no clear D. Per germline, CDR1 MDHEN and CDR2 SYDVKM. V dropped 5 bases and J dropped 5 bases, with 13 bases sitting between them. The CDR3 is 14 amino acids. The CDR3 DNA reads TGTGCCAGCAGTAAGGTAGGCGTCGATCAGCCCCAGCATTTT. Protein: CASSKVGVDQPQHF.